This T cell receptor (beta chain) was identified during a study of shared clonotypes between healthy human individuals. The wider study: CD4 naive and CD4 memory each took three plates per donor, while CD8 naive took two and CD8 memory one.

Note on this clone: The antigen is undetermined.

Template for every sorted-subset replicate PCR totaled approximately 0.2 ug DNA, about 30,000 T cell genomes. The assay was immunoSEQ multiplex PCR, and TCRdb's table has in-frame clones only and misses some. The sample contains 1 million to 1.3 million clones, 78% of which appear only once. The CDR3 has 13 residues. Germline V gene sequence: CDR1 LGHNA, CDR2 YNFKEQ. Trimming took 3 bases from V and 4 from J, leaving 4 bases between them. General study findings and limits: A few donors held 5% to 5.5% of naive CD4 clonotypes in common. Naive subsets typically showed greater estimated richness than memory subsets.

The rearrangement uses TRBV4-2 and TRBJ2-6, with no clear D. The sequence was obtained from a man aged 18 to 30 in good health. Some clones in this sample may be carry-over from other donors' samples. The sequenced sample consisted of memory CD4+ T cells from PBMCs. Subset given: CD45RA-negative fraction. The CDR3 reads CASSHRGANVLTF. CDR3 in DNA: TGTGCCAGCAGCCATCGGGGGGCCAACGTCCTGACTTTC.